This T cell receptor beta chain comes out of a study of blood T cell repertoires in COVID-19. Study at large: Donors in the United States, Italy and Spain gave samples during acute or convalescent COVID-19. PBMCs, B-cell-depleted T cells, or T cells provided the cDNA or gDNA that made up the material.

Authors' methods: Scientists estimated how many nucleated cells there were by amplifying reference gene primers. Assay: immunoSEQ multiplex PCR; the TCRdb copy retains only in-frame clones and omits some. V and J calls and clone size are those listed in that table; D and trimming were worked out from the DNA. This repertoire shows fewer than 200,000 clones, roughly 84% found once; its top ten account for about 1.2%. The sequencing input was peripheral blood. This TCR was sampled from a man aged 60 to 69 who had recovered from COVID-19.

The CDR3 loop is CASSLLGGEKLFF. The CDR3 DNA follows: TGTGCCAGCAGCTTGTTGGGAGGGGAAAAACTGTTTTTT. The rearrangement joins TRBV5-6 to TRBJ1-4; D is unclear. Germline CDR1 is SGHDT and CDR2 is YYEEEE. The CDR3 runs to 13 residues. Trimming left V 1 base short and J 8 bases short, with 9 bases between.